Below are 13 T cell receptor beta chains sequenced from a single sample in a study of cytomegalovirus exposure and HLA in healthy donors. The primer mix had 60 Vbeta and 13 Jbeta primers. Clones were read by immunoSEQ multiplex PCR, and TCRdb kept only the in-frame ones, dropping some. The table counts some 30,000 clones; roughly 3.3% lies in the top ten. The sequenced sample consisted of PBMCs. Receptors originate from a man aged 40-49 years in good health and CMV-seronegative.

This chain links TRBV4-2 with TRBJ1-4; 9 bases align to TRBD1. The CDR3 runs to 15 residues. With V trimmed by 0 bases and J by 6 bases, 2 bases remained unmatched. The V gene's germline CDR1 is LGHNA and CDR2 YNFKEQ. The CDR3 DNA follows: TGTGCCAGCAGCCAAGAGGGACAGGGCCATGAAAAACTGTTTTTT. Translation gives CASSQEGQGHEKLFF.

The genes are TRBV29-1 and TRBJ2-3, with TRBD2 as a possible D gene (5 bases). This CDR3 is built from 14 residues. Germline V gene sequence: CDR1 SQVTM, CDR2 ANQGSEA. Trimming took off 3 bases at V and 3 bases at J, with 13 bases between the two ends. CDR3 sequence: CSVEGATSTDTQYF. CDR3 nucleotides: TGCAGCGTTGAGGGAGCTACATCAACAGATACGCAGTATTTT.

The chain links TRBV19 to TRBJ1-1, with D maybe TRBD1 (5 bases). Germline V gene sequence: CDR1 LNHDA, CDR2 SQIVND (reference sequence). V dropped 3 bases and J dropped 4 bases, with 12 bases sitting between them. The CDR3 spans 14 residues. The CDR3 sequence is CASSIMGLGTEAFF. CDR3 coding DNA: TGTGCCAGTAGTATCATGGGACTAGGCACTGAAGCTTTCTTT.

The chain links TRBV19 to TRBJ2-7; D is undetermined. Looked up from germline, CDR1 is LNHDA and CDR2 is SQIVND (reference sequence). The CDR3 runs to 15 residues. Trimming stripped 3 bases from V and 1 base from J, with 13 bases between. CDR3 coding DNA: TGTGCCAGTAGTATTTCCACGGTGACTTCCTACGAGCAGTACTTC. The encoded protein is CASSISTVTSYEQYF.

The V and J genes are TRBV7-8 and TRBJ2-7, with D hard to call. The V gene lost 5 bases and the J gene lost 0 bases, with 11 bases spanning the gap. Germline V gives CDR1 SGHVS, CDR2 FQNEAQ. CDR3 size: 14 residues. The CDR3 sequence: CASSLVTYSYEQYF. CDR3 in DNA: TGTGCCAGCAGCCTGGTCACCTACTCCTACGAGCAGTACTTC.

This sequence joins TRBV19 and TRBJ2-2, with 13 bases matching TRBD2. V lost 4 bases to trimming and J lost 3 bases; unmatched junction nucleotides: 8. There are 18 residues in the CDR3. CDR1 and CDR2 from the germline V gene are LNHDA and SQIVND (reference sequence). The CDR3 DNA sequence: TGTGCCAGTAGTAGGGACGGGACTAGCGGGGCCTACACCGGGGAGCTGTTTTTT. This gives the protein CASSRDGTSGAYTGELFF.

This chain connects TRBV5-1 to TRBJ2-7; D possibly corresponds to TRBD1 (6 bases). Germline V lookup: CDR1 SGHRS, CDR2 YFSETQ. The CDR3 length is 14 residues. Trimming took 4 bases from V and 1 from J, leaving 12 bases between them. The CDR3 coding sequence is TGCGCCAGCAGCGTCACAGGGCTGTCCTACGAGCAGTACTTC. Translating gives CASSVTGLSYEQYF.

The rearrangement uses TRBV4-1 and TRBJ1-5; 10 nucleotides align to TRBD1. The CDR3 consists of 17 residues. The junction had 7 bases not matched to a gene; V was cut back by 3 bases and J by 2 bases. Germline lookup yields CDR1 MGHRA and CDR2 YSYEKL. CDR3 nucleotides: TGCGCCAGCAGCCAGCGTTCCGGGACAGGGGGCAATCAGCCCCAGCATTTT. It specifies CASSQRSGTGGNQPQHF.

The rearrangement links TRBV29-1 to TRBJ2-7, with TRBD1 identical over 8 bases. Germline CDR1 SQVTM, CDR2 ANQGSEA. The CDR3 runs 16 residues. V lost 6 bases to trimming and J lost 2 bases; unmatched junction nucleotides: 15. The CDR3, as DNA: TGCAGCGTGGCTTCAGGGGGCGCAGGGGGAACCTACGAGCAGTACTTC. Its protein product is CSVASGGAGGTYEQYF.

This chain uses TRBV29-1 with TRBJ1-1; maybe TRBD1 (5 bases). Trimming left V 7 bases short and J 4 bases short, with 16 bases between. Germline V lookup: CDR1 SQVTM, CDR2 ANQGSEA. CDR3 length: 13 residues. The CDR3 DNA follows: TGCAGCGATTCGCAGGGTCGAGGCACTGAAGCTTTCTTT. Translated, it gives CSDSQGRGTEAFF.

V and J are TRBV4-3 and TRBJ1-4; 10 bases line up with TRBD1. Trimming removed 0 bases from V and 3 bases from J; junction bases left unmatched: 13. The V gene's germline CDR1 is LGHNA and CDR2 YSLEER. The CDR3 has 20 residues. The CDR3 nucleotides read TGCGCCAGCAGCCAAGATTTCCCGGGACAGGGGACTAGGGCTAATGAAAAACTGTTTTTT. Translation gives CASSQDFPGQGTRANEKLFF.

The chain has TRBV28 and TRBJ2-1, with D possibly matching TRBD1 (5 bases). CDR1 is MDHEN and CDR2 is SYDVKM in the germline V gene. The V end lost 2 bases, the J end lost 4 bases, and 15 bases lay between the germline ends. This CDR3 is 16 amino acids long. DNA of the CDR3: TGTGCCAGCAGTTTAGGCAGCGCAGGGTTATACAATGAGCAGTTCTTC. It yields the protein CASSLGSAGLYNEQFF.

This CDR3 is CAIRDSSGNTIYF. CDR3 bases: TGTGCCATCAGAGACAGTTCTGGAAACACCATATATTTT. The chain uses TRBV10-3 and TRBJ1-3; D possibly corresponds to TRBD1 (5 bases). CDR1 is ENHRY, CDR2 SYGVKD, per germline. The V end lost 6 bases, the J end lost 1 base, and 7 bases lay between the germline ends. CDR3 length equals 13 residues.